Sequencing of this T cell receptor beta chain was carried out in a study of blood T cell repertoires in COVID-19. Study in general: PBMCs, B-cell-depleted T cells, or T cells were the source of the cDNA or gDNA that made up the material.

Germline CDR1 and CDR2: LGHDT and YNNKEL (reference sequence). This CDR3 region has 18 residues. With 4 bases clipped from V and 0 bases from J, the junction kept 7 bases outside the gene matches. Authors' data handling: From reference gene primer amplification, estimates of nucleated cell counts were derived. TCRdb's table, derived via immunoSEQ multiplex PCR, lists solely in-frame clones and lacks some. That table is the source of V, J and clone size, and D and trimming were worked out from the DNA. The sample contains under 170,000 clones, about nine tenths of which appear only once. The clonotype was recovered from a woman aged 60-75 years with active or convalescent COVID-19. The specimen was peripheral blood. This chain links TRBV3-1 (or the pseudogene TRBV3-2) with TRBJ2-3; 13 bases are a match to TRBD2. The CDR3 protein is CASSPRTSGGASTDTQYF. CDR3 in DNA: TGTGCCAGCAGCCCAAGGACTAGCGGGGGCGCCAGCACAGATACGCAGTATTTT.